Shown below are 13 T cell receptor beta chains from a single sample sequenced in a study of identical twins. TCRdb used MiXCR to reprocess the 5' RACE reads, holding one entry per CDR3 protein. The table records roughly 570,000 distinct CDR3 sequences, 9.6% of them present only once. This sample was also put to use in a study of yellow fever vaccine responses in identical twins.

The sequencing input was PBMCs. All receptors derive from a young woman in good health.

This clonotype was seen a few times. V and J are TRBV11-3 and TRBJ2-3; weak D call: TRBD2 (6 bases). The V gene lost 5 bases and the J gene lost 0 bases, with 12 bases spanning the gap. CDR1 is SGHNT, CDR2 YENEEA, per germline. The CDR3 spans 15 residues. In DNA, the CDR3 is TGTGCCAGCAGCCCCGGGGGAGTAAGCACAGATACGCAGTATTTT. It codes for CASSPGGVSTDTQYF.

The chain joins TRBV2 to TRBJ2-6; D perhaps matches TRBD1 (6 bases). Trimming shortened V by 1 base and J by 4 bases, and 8 bases separated the two germline ends. CDR1 SNHLY and CDR2 FYNNEI come from the germline V gene. The CDR3 runs 15 residues. In DNA form, the CDR3 reads TGTGCCAGCAGTGAAGAGGGGACAGGGGCCAACGTCCTGACTTTC. Its translation: CASSEEGTGANVLTF.

The sample holds a few counts of this clonotype. The germline gene is not matched at one end of the junction; a read error may be the cause. This chain joins TRBV6-1 and TRBJ2-1; D remains ambiguous. This CDR3 region has 13 residues. Germline V gives CDR1 MNHNS, CDR2 SASEGT. The CDR3 protein is CASSRDSSNEQFF. The CDR3 coding sequence is TGTGCCAGCTCTAGGGATTCCTCCAATGAGCAGTTCTTC.

The rearrangement uses TRBV6-2 or TRBV6-3 and TRBJ2-3; 8 positions match TRBD1. V was pared by 1 base and J by 7 bases, with 7 bases of the junction left unmatched. Looked up from germline, CDR1 is MNHEY and CDR2 is SVGEGT. There are 15 residues in the CDR3. Here the CDR3 reads CASSYFGTGDYTQYF. For the CDR3, the DNA is TGTGCCAGCAGTTACTTCGGGACAGGTGATTATACGCAGTATTTT.

This clonotype was detected a few times. The V and J genes are TRBV20-1 and TRBJ2-1; D is undetermined. Looked up from germline, CDR1 is DFQATT and CDR2 is SNEGSKA (reference sequence). V dropped 0 bases and J dropped 8 bases, with 5 bases sitting between them. The CDR3 length is 11 residues. The CDR3 region has the DNA TGCAGTGCTAGAGATTTCTATGAGCAGTTCTTC. Translation: CSARDFYEQFF.

This sequence joins TRBV10-3 and TRBJ1-3; D gene ambiguous. Trimming took off 2 bases at V and 0 bases at J, with 2 bases between the two ends. Germline CDR1 is ENHRY and CDR2 is SYGVKD. This CDR3 contains 13 residues. CDR3 amino acids: CAISEGSGNTIYF. For the CDR3, the DNA is TGTGCCATCAGTGAGGGCTCTGGAAACACCATATATTTT.

V gene TRBV4-3 combines with J gene TRBJ2-2; 9 bases fit TRBD1. CDR3 length: 16 residues. CDR1 LGHNA and CDR2 YSLEER come from the germline V gene. Unmatched junction bases numbered 5, after V lost 0 bases and J lost 6 bases. CDR3 nucleotides: TGCGCCAGCAGCCAAGATTCGGGACAGGGCTCCGGGGAGCTGTTTTTT. It specifies CASSQDSGQGSGELFF.

The chain has TRBV16 and TRBJ2-3, with D unresolved. Trimming took off 2 bases at V and 3 bases at J, with 6 bases between the two ends. Germline values: CDR1 KGHSY, CDR2 FQNENV. The CDR3 has 13 amino acids. The CDR3 reads CASSQLITDTQYF. Here the CDR3 DNA reads TGTGCCAGCAGCCAACTGATAACAGATACGCAGTATTTT.

This chain links TRBV6-4 with TRBJ2-2; unclear D gene. Germline V gives CDR1 MRHNA, CDR2 SNTAGT. Trimming stripped 7 bases from V and 6 bases from J, with 0 bases between. CDR3 length: 9 amino acids. CDR3 coding DNA: TGTGCCAGCACCGGGGAGCTGTTTTTT. Its protein product is CASTGELFF.

This clonotype was seen many times. The chain recombines TRBV6-2 or TRBV6-3 with TRBJ1-5; possible D gene TRBD1, 5 bases. This CDR3 region has 15 residues. Germline-derived CDR1 and CDR2 are MNHEY and SVGEGT. V was shortened by 0 bases and J by 0 bases, with 6 bases between the two germline ends. The CDR3 is CASSYSGLSNQPQHF. CDR3 coding DNA: TGTGCCAGCAGTTACTCGGGGCTTAGCAATCAGCCCCAGCATTTT.

The CDR3 sequence: CASSAATTSGSSYEQYF. The CDR3 bases are TGTGCCAGCAGCGCAGCCACGACTAGCGGGAGCTCCTACGAGCAGTACTTC. The genes are TRBV5-6 and TRBJ2-7, with 12 positions matching TRBD2. Germline CDR1 and CDR2: SGHDT and YYEEEE. This CDR3 has 17 residues. The J segment lost 0 bases and the V segment lost 4 bases, leaving 8 bases of the junction unmatched.

The V gene is TRBV7-8, the J gene TRBJ2-7; possibly TRBD1 for D (6 bases). V lost 5 bases, J lost 9 bases, and 11 bases lay in between. The CDR3 contains 11 residues. Germline CDR1 and CDR2: SGHVS and FQNEAQ. CDR3 sequence reads: CASSETGMQYF. CDR3 nucleotide sequence: TGTGCCAGCAGCGAAACAGGGATGCAGTACTTC.

This clonotype was seen a handful of times. This chain links TRBV6-5 with TRBJ2-1; D gene uncertain. The CDR3 totals 11 residues. Germline V gene lookup returns CDR1 MNHEY and CDR2 SVGAGI. V was trimmed by 5 bases and J by 10 bases, leaving 9 bases between them. This CDR3 is CASSLNQEQFF. CDR3 sequence (DNA): TGTGCCAGCAGTCTTAACCAGGAGCAGTTCTTC.